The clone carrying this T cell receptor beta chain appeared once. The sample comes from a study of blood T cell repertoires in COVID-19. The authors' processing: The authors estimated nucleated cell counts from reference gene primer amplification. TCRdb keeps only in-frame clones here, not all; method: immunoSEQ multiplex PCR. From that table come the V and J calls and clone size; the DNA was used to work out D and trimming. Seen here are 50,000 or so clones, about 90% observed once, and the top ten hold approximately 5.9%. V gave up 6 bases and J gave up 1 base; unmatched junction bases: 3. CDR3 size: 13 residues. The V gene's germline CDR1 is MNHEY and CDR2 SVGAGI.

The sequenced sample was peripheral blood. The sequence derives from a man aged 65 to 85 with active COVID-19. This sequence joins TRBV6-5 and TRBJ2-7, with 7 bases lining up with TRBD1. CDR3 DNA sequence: TGTGCCAGCAGCCGACAGGGATCCTACGAGCAGTACTTC. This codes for CASSRQGSYEQYF.